This TCR beta chain originates from a study of T-cell memory formation after mild COVID-19. Overall study: Largely donor-specific sequence clusters came from a couple of donors. Study-level results: Among contracting clones, CD4+ were mainly CM/EM and CD8+ enriched in EMRA. Clones that shrank (day 15 to 85) were balanced CD4/CD8, whereas later expanders leaned CD4+. Whether second-wave clones peaking at day 37 were SARS-CoV-2 specific went unconfirmed.

V was trimmed by 1 base and J by 0 bases, leaving 9 bases between them. The CDR3 runs to 16 residues. Germline CDR1 MGHRA, CDR2 YSYEKL. TCRdb re-derived calls from the 5' RACE reads in MiXCR, one entry per CDR3 protein. The sample gives hundreds of thousands of distinct CDR3 sequences, under 20% of which show up once; more than 10% is in the top ten. This clonotype was counted a few times. The target antigen is unknown. Input material: PBMCs or a T cell subset sorted from them (not recorded which). This TCR was sampled from an adult woman who had mild COVID-19 (a few samples of this study predate the infection). Cell type and time point are not known. The rearrangement joins TRBV4-1 to TRBJ1-4; D possibly corresponds to TRBD1 (6 bases). CDR3: CASSQGQGPTNEKLFF. The DNA for the CDR3 is TGCGCCAGCAGCCAAGGTCAGGGGCCAACTAATGAAAAACTGTTTTTT.